This TCR beta chain is drawn from a study of identical twins. General study findings and limits: Within cord blood, abundant beta clonotypes carried fewer insertions, but memory repertoires showed no such trend.

With template switching, a universal primer site was added, and the cDNA carried unique molecular identifiers. TCRdb used MiXCR to reprocess the 5' RACE reads, holding one entry per CDR3 protein. The table includes fewer than 250,000 distinct CDR3 sequences, 7.5% detected once. V dropped 0 bases and J dropped 9 bases, with 6 bases sitting between them. Germline V lookup: CDR1 SGHAT, CDR2 FQNNGV. The CDR3 is 12 residues long. This clonotype occurred many times. No antigen is known for it. A further study also used this sample, focusing on yellow fever vaccine responses in identical twins.

Specimen: CD8+ T cells sorted from blood. The chain is built from TRBV11-2 and TRBJ2-1, with unresolved D. This clonotype was sampled from a woman aged 18-30 years in good health. In DNA form, the CDR3 reads TGTGCCAGCAGCTTAGATAAGGTTGAGCAGTTCTTC. This translates into CASSLDKVEQFF.